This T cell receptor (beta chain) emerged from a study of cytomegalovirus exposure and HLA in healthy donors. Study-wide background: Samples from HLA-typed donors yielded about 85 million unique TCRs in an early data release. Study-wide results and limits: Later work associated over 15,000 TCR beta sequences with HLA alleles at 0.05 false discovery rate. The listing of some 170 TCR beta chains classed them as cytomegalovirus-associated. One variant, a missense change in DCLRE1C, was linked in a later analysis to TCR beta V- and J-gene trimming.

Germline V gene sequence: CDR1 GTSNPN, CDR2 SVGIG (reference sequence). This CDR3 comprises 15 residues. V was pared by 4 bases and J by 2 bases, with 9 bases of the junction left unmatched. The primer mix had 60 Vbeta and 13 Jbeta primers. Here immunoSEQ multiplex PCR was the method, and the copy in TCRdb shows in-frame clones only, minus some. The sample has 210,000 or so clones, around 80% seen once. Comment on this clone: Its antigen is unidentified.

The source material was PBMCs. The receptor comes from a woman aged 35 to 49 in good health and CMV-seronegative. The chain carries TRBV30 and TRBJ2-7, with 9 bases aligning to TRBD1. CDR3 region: CAWNGGTGKTYEQYF. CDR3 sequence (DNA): TGTGCCTGGAATGGTGGGACAGGGAAGACCTACGAGCAGTACTTC.